This entry lists 11 T cell receptor beta chains sequenced from one sample in a study of T cells in localized non-small cell lung cancer. The table came from immunoSEQ multiplex PCR; TCRdb's copy has only in-frame clones and leaves some out. Here the sample spans approximately 31,000 clones, about four fifths being singletons. Sample: peripheral blood, taken before any cancer treatment. The receptors come from a male donor aged 60 or over with stage II squamous cell lung carcinoma.

The CDR3 DNA follows: TGTGCCAGCAGCCCGGACAGGAACTATGGCTACACCTTC. As protein: CASSPDRNYGYTF. This chain uses TRBV5-8 with TRBJ1-2; TRBD1 matches at 7 bases. CDR3 length equals 13 residues. Trimming removed 4 bases from V and 2 bases from J; junction bases left unmatched: 2. Per the germline V gene, CDR1 is SGHTS and CDR2 is YDEGEE.

This clone was recorded a few times. The chain has TRBV6-1 and TRBJ1-4; D gene ambiguous. This CDR3 has 16 residues. Germline values: CDR1 MNHNS, CDR2 SASEGT. The V end was cut by 2 bases, the J end by 8 bases, with 18 bases between. The CDR3 DNA sequence: TGTGCCAGCAGTGAATTTGACAAGGCCAATGCCGAAAAACTGTTTTTT. It translates to CASSEFDKANAEKLFF.

The chain recombines TRBV4-3 with TRBJ2-1; D is unclear. V lost 5 bases and J 9 bases, leaving 11 bases between the germline ends. This CDR3 comprises 12 residues. CDR1 and CDR2 from the germline V gene are LGHNA and YSLEER. DNA of the CDR3: TGCGCCAGCAGCGCTCTGGGCAGTGAGCAGTTCTTC. Amino acids: CASSALGSEQFF.

This chain uses TRBV6-5 with TRBJ1-2, with D tentatively TRBD1 (6 bases). The V end was cut by 6 bases, the J end by 7 bases, with 18 bases between. The CDR3 is 14 residues long. Per germline, CDR1 MNHEY and CDR2 SVGAGI. CDR3 loop: CASRTGARGLGYTF. CDR3 coding DNA: TGTGCCAGCAGAACGGGGGCGCGGGGCCTTGGCTACACCTTC.

The chain combines TRBV19 with TRBJ2-7; 11 bases align to TRBD2. The CDR3 extends over 13 amino acids. Germline V gene data show CDR1 as LNHDA and CDR2 as SQIVND (reference sequence). J gave up 3 bases and V 8 bases, and 3 bases lay outside the gene matches. The CDR3 region has the DNA TGTGCCAGTTCAGGGACTAGCGGCTACGAGCAGTACTTC. The encoded protein is CASSGTSGYEQYF.

V gene TRBV19 combines with J gene TRBJ2-7; D not resolved. The V end was cut by 7 bases, the J end by 3 bases, with 7 bases between. Germline V gene data show CDR1 as LNHDA and CDR2 as SQIVND (reference sequence). CDR3 size: 11 residues. CDR3 sequence: CASTNSYEQYF. The CDR3, as DNA: TGTGCCAGTACCAATAGCTACGAGCAGTACTTC.

In DNA, the CDR3 is TGTGCCACCAGCAGAGATCTCGGCACTGAAGCTTTCTTT. Translating gives CATSRDLGTEAFF. The chain couples TRBV15 to TRBJ1-1; D unclear. Germline assignment: CDR1 LNHNV and CDR2 YYDKDF (reference sequence). The V end was cut by 0 bases, the J end by 4 bases, with 6 bases between. The CDR3 covers 13 residues. The full variable domain, its missing parts supplied by reference TRBV15 and TRBJ1-1, is DAMVIQNPRYQVTQFGKPVTLSCSQTLNHNVMYWYQQKSSQAPKLLFHYYDKDFNNEADTPDNFQSRRPNTSFCFLDIRSPGLGDTAMYLCATSRDLGTEAFFGQGTRLTVV.

The sample holds a few counts of this clone. The chain employs TRBV5-1 and TRBJ2-1; perhaps TRBD2 as D (5 bases). Per germline, CDR1 SGHRS and CDR2 YFSETQ. V was pared by 4 bases and J by 3 bases, with 14 bases between. CDR3 length: 15 amino acids. The CDR3 nucleotides read TGCGCCAGCAGCAGGGAGCCCGACCACTACAATGAGCAGTTCTTC. Translation: CASSREPDHYNEQFF.

This clone has just a few counts. The genes are TRBV7-9 and TRBJ2-1, with D possibly TRBD2 on 6 matching bases. Germline lookup yields CDR1 SEHNR and CDR2 FQNEAQ (reference sequence). The CDR3 has 15 amino acids. V was clipped by 0 bases and J by 9 bases, with 15 bases between them. CDR3 sequence reads: CASSLASSARGEQFF. DNA of the CDR3: TGTGCCAGCAGCTTAGCGTCTAGCGCGAGGGGTGAGCAGTTCTTC. Drawing the rest from reference TRBV7-9 and TRBJ2-1, the complete variable domain is DTGVSQNPRHKITKRGQNVTFRCDPISEHNRLYWYRQTLGQGPEFLTYFQNEAQLEKSRLLSDRFSAERPKGSFSTLEIQRTEQGDSAMYLCASSLASSARGEQFFGPGTRLTVL.

CDR3 region: CASSGGRGLVETQYF. The CDR3 nucleotides read TGTGCCAGCAGTGGCGGCAGGGGGCTCGTGGAGACCCAGTACTTC. The V gene is TRBV2, the J gene TRBJ2-5; 8 bases agree with TRBD1. The CDR3 runs 15 residues. V gave up 4 bases and J gave up 5 bases; unmatched junction bases: 9. Looked up from germline, CDR1 is SNHLY and CDR2 is FYNNEI.

This clone has just one count. This chain links TRBV2 with TRBJ2-1; maybe TRBD2 (5 bases). V shed 5 bases and J shed 6 bases, with 11 bases lying between them. Germline assignment: CDR1 SNHLY and CDR2 FYNNEI. This CDR3 contains 13 residues. The CDR3 region is CASSYSSSNEQFF. The CDR3 region has the DNA TGTGCCAGCAGTTATTCTAGCTCCAATGAGCAGTTCTTC.